This T cell receptor beta chain is drawn from a study of early T cells in non-severe SARS-CoV-2 infection. On the study more broadly: With bulk RNA from unsorted whole blood as input, sequencing yielded unpaired chains. Whole-study findings and limits: Comparison of clonotypes with VDJdb favored anti-spike CD8 responses while missing private and CD4 specificities.

TCRdb itself ran the 5' RACE reads through MiXCR, one entry per CDR3 protein. The sample records about 72,000 distinct CDR3 sequences, around 10% being singletons. This clonotype was seen a handful of times. Its antigen is unknown. The CDR3 loop spans 15 amino acids. Deletions cut 1 base from V and 7 bases from J, with 13 bases between. The germline V gene has CDR1 MNHNS and CDR2 SASEGT. The chain joins TRBV6-1 to TRBJ2-2, with D hard to call. The starting material was whole blood, obtained at baseline. The source is an adult who was a healthcare worker with PCR-confirmed SARS-CoV-2 infection or an uninfected control (not recorded which). The CDR3 sequence: CASSEVGRSSGELFF. CDR3 in DNA: TGTGCCAGCAGTGAAGTAGGGCGGTCGAGCGGGGAGCTGTTTTTT.